This T cell receptor (beta chain) originates from a study of blood T cells in healthy people across ages (dated by TCRdb to the mid-2010s). Describing the broader study: Template switching captured roughly one uniquely barcoded TCR beta cDNA molecule per two T cells in model experiments. The study measured age-related changes in TCR beta repertoire diversity using deep sequencing normalized with unique cDNA molecular identifiers. The donors were divided into four age groups: young (average approximately 16 years), middle-aged (approximately 39), aged (about 56) and long-lived (about 84). To avoid experimental bias, donors of different ages were randomly spread across the sequencing lanes. Using the same blood draw, the study looked at two additional independent replicas of 1 million unique cDNA reads for two donors, one aged 18 to 30 and the other aged 80 or older.

A remark on this clonotype: This receptor's antigen is unknown. One base away there is no much larger clone; base qualities are not given.

Libraries came from 5' RACE. The data were produced on an Illumina HiSeq 2500. A second about 6 to 11 cycle PCR used a sample-barcoded 5' primer and a J-beta primer mix. A unique molecular identifier was introduced onto each TCR beta cDNA molecule by a template-switch 5' adaptor carrying 12 random nucleotides. Each sample yielded at least 3 million CDR3-containing paired-end reads. First-strand cDNA synthesis was performed from all RNA using the Mint cDNA synthesis kit, with priming by a TRBC-specific oligonucleotide. All cDNA was treated with uracil-DNA glycosylase and then went through a first 18-cycle PCR with the universal primers M1SS and BC2_uni_R. The original methods were these. Each sample was normalized by randomly selecting 1 million high-quality reads, each carrying a distinct molecular identifier. Reads with shared molecular identifiers were discarded instead of being binned into consensus sequences. CDR3 identification, clonotype clustering and error correction used MiTCR with a Q25 quality threshold and the strictest error-elimination algorithm. A nonparametric unseen species model with Euler transformation was used to estimate a lower bound on total TCR beta diversity. TCRdb applied fastp at Q25 and MiXCR to the public reads, then kept only in-frame beta chains. Records with the same CDR3 protein are collapsed into one entry carrying the most frequent genes and DNA. TCRdb, rather than the study authors, made the V and J calls. For this sample there are some 1.1 million distinct CDR3 sequences; around two fifths appear just once. Around 13% of the sample is in the top ten clones.

The 40 or so donors, aged about 6 to 95 years, were systemically healthy Caucasian individuals from Russia. Roughly 11 milliliters of peripheral blood were drawn from each donor into EDTA-treated Vacutainer tubes. Ficoll-Paque density-gradient centrifugation was used to isolate PBMCs, with at least 7 million per sample. Total RNA was extracted from PBMCs with Trizol reagent, with at least 6 micrograms obtained per sample. Naive CD45RAhigh/CD27high T cell percentages were measured by flow cytometry on a PBMC aliquot from every donor. Points the paper makes about the study in general: Observed TCR beta diversity correlated strongly with the percentage of naive T cells measured by flow cytometry. As age increased, observed TCR beta diversity per million T cells dropped in a roughly linear way, and a significant reduction was already evident by age 40. Because the CMV infection status of the donors was unknown, age-related changes in expanded clonotypes may potentially have been confounded. Because profiling used bulk unsorted PBMCs, naive and antigen-experienced compartments could not be compared conclusively. The long-lived group showed more naive CD4+ T cells, fewer expanded clones and increased TCR diversity than the aged group, suggesting age selection. Estimates of total diversity based on one million sequenced T cells were regarded as lower bounds and as underestimates.

V sheds 4 bases and J sheds 6 bases, leaving 18 bases between their ends. The CDR3 starts with the cysteine, ends with the phenylalanine, and has 15 residues. Here the CDR3 DNA is all that survives: 45 bases in frame from base 1. The germline V gene (reference sequence) yields LGHDT for CDR1 and YNNKEL for CDR2. The sequencing input was blood. This chain joins TRBV3-1 to TRBJ1-2; the D gene remains uncertain. The sequence was obtained from a man younger than 35 in good health. The CDR3 reads as follows: CASSPHPGIIDGYTF. The bases read TGTGCCAGCAGCCCGCATCCCGGGATTATAGATGGCTACACCTTC.